A single sample gave rise to the 8 T cell receptor beta chains below, sequenced in a study of cytomegalovirus exposure and HLA in healthy donors. With 60 Vbeta and 13 Jbeta primers, the PCR was carried out. Measured with immunoSEQ multiplex PCR; TCRdb has only the in-frame clones, and not every one. Of under 130,000 clones listed, under 85% are singletons. The sample taken for sequencing was PBMCs. The receptor set was obtained from a man aged 18 to 30 in good health and CMV-seronegative.

CDR3 sequence reads: CASSPAVEQFF. The CDR3, as DNA: TGTGCCAGCTCACCAGCGGTTGAGCAGTTCTTC. The chain uses TRBV18 and TRBJ2-1; D not certain. The CDR3 consists of 11 residues. CDR1 and CDR2 from the germline V gene are KGHSH and LQKENI. Deletions cut 2 bases from V and 9 bases from J, with 5 bases between.

This chain joins TRBV11-1 and TRBJ2-1; 10 bases line up with TRBD2. The CDR3 length is 15 residues. Germline V gene data show CDR1 as SGHAT and CDR2 as FQDESV (reference sequence). The V gene end was trimmed by 1 base and the J gene end by 6 bases; junction bases not matched to a gene: 3. The CDR3 here is CASSLVLAGSNEQFF. The CDR3 DNA reads TGTGCCAGCAGCTTAGTACTAGCGGGGAGCAATGAGCAGTTCTTC.

The chain joins TRBV15 to TRBJ2-5, with 10 bases aligning to TRBD1. V lost 1 base and J lost 2; bases outside the gene matches: 7. This CDR3 comprises 17 residues. Germline CDR1 is LNHNV and CDR2 is YYDKDF (reference sequence). This CDR3 reads CATSRVDRGLGQETQYF. The CDR3 coding sequence is TGTGCCACCAGCAGAGTTGACAGGGGGCTGGGGCAAGAGACCCAGTACTTC.

This clone was counted a single time. The V gene is TRBV7-2, the J gene TRBJ2-1, with 11 bases aligning to TRBD2. The CDR3 spans 15 residues. After removal of 3 bases from V and 9 bases from J, the junction contained 7 bases not matched to a gene. Germline values: CDR1 SGHTA, CDR2 FQGNSA. The CDR3 is CASSFIAGGATEQFF. The CDR3 nucleotides read TGTGCCAGCAGCTTTATAGCGGGAGGGGCTACTGAGCAGTTCTTC.

This clone was seen a single time. This chain uses TRBV27 with TRBJ2-3, with no clear D. In germline, CDR1 is MNHEY, CDR2 SMNVEV (reference sequence). Trimming removed 0 bases at V and 0 bases at J, with 13 bases between. This CDR3 spans 17 amino acids. The CDR3 region has the DNA TGTGCCAGCAGTTTATCCTGGGTATCGACTAGCACAGATACGCAGTATTTT. Encoded protein: CASSLSWVSTSTDTQYF.

With respect to this clone: Sequence at one end of the junction differs from germline and may be a read error. V usage is TRBV4-1 and J usage is TRBJ1-1, with a possible D match to TRBD1 (6 bases). Germline CDR1 is MGHRA and CDR2 is YSYEKL. The CDR3 extends over 12 amino acids. CDR3 sequence reads: CASSPVQGEAFF. The CDR3 bases are TGTGCCAGCAGCCCAGTACAGGGAGAAGCTTTCTTT.

J is TRBJ2-1 and V is TRBV25-1, with D unclear. V was pared by 1 base and J by 2 bases, with 3 bases between. The CDR3 sequence is 13 residues long. Germline-derived CDR1 and CDR2 are MGHDK and SYGVNS. The chain's CDR3 is CASSESTYNEQFF. CDR3 bases: TGTGCCAGCAGTGAATCAACCTACAATGAGCAGTTCTTC.

The chain has TRBV11-2 and TRBJ2-7, with D unresolved. CDR3 length equals 14 residues. The germline V gene has CDR1 SGHAT and CDR2 FQNNGV. Trimming removed 2 bases at V and 3 bases at J, with 11 bases between. The CDR3 here is CASSLTLINYEQYF. The DNA for the CDR3 is TGTGCCAGCAGCTTAACTCTAATCAACTACGAGCAGTACTTC.